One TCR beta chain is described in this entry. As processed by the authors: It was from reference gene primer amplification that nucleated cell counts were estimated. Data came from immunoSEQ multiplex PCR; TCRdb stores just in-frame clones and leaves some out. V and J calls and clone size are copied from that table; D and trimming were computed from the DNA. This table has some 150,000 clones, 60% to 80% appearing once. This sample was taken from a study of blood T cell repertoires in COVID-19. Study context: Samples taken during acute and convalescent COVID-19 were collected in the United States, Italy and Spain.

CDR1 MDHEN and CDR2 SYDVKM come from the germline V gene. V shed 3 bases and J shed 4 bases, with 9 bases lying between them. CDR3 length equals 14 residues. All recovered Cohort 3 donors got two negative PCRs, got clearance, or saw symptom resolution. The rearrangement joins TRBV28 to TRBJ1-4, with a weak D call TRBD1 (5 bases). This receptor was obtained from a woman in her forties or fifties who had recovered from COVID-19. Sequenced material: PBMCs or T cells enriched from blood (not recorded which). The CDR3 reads CASSFQGGNEKLFF. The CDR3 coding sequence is TGTGCCAGCAGTTTTCAGGGAGGTAATGAAAAACTGTTTTTT.